The source of this T cell receptor (beta chain) is a study of long-term antiretroviral therapy in people with HIV. Study-wide results and caveats: Compared with controls, HIV repertoires showed narrower CDR3 length ranges.

Each HIV-infected participant was given treatment in the United States. There are 14 residues in the CDR3. Germline lookup yields CDR1 ENHRY and CDR2 SYGVKD. The germline V and J ends were trimmed by 7 bases and 5 bases, with 14 bases remaining between them. Version v3.0 of the immunoSEQ assay was performed at survey level. Clones were sequenced by immunoSEQ multiplex PCR, and TCRdb holds only the in-frame ones, with some missing. Of around 28,000 clones in the sample, over 85% were seen once. Concerning this clone: The antigen is not known.

Sequenced material: unsorted PBMCs, taken 1.8 years after starting antiretroviral therapy. This clonotype was obtained from a woman in her late teens or twenties with HIV. The chain couples TRBV10-3 to TRBJ2-2; the D is unclear. The CDR3 loop reads CAIKDPIKTGELFF. The CDR3 bases are TGTGCCATCAAGGACCCGATCAAAACCGGGGAGCTGTTTTTT.